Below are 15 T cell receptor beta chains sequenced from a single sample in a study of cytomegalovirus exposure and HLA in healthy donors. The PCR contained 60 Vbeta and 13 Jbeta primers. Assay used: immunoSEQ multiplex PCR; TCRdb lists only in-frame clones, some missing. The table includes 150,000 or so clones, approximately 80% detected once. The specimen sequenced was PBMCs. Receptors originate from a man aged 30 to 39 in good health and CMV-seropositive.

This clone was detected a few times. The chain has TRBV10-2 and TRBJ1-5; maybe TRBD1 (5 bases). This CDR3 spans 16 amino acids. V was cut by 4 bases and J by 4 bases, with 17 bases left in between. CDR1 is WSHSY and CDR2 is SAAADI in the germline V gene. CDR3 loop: CASSGGGVRRNQPQHF. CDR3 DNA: TGCGCCAGCAGTGGGGGAGGGGTTCGGAGGAATCAGCCCCAGCATTTT.

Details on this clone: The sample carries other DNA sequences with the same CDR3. CDR3 sequence: CASSQAGTSGSYEQYF. In nucleotides, the CDR3 is TGCGCCAGCAGCCAAGCCGGGACTAGCGGCTCCTACGAGCAGTACTTC. The rearrangement joins TRBV4-1 to TRBJ2-7; 11 positions match TRBD2. Germline CDR1 MGHRA, CDR2 YSYEKL. The CDR3 runs 16 residues. Unmatched junction bases numbered 2, after V lost 1 base and J lost 0 bases.

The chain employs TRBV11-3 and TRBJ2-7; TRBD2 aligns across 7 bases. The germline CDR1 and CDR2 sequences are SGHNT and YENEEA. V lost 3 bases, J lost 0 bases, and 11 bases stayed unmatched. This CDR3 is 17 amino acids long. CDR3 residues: CASSFSGLAESSYEQYF. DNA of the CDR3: TGTGCCAGCAGCTTCTCGGGCCTAGCGGAAAGCTCCTACGAGCAGTACTTC.

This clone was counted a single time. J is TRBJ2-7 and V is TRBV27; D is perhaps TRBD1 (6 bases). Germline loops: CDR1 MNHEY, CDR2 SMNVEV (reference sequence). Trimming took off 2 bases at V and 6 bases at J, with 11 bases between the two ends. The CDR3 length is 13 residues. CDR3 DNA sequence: TGTGCCAGCAGTTTAATTAGGGGGACCGAGCAGTACTTC. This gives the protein CASSLIRGTEQYF.

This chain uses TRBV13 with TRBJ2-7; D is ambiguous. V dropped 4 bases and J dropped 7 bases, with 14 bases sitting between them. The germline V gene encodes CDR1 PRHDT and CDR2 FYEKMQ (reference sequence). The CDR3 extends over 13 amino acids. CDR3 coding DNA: TGTGCCAGCAGCTCCTCGCCAGGTAATGAGCAGTACTTC. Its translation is CASSSSPGNEQYF.

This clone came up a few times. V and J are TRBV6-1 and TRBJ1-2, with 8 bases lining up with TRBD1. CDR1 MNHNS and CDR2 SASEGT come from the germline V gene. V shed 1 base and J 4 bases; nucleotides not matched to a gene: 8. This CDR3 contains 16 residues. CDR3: CASSEVPGTGPYGYTF. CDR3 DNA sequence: TGTGCCAGCAGTGAAGTTCCTGGGACAGGACCCTATGGCTACACCTTC.

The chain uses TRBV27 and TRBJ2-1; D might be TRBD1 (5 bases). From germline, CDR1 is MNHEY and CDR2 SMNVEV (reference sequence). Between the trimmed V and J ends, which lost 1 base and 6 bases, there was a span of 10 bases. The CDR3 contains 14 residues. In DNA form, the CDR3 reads TGTGCCAGCAGTTTATTGTCTAGGGGCAATGAGCAGTTCTTC. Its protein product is CASSLLSRGNEQFF.

DNA for the CDR3: TGTGCCAGCTCACCAAATGGCAGTGGAAACACCATATATTTT. Translating gives CASSPNGSGNTIYF. V and J are TRBV18 and TRBJ1-3; D gene uncertain. The germline V and J ends were trimmed by 2 bases and 3 bases, with 8 bases remaining between them. The CDR3 covers 14 residues. Germline V gene sequence: CDR1 KGHSH, CDR2 LQKENI.

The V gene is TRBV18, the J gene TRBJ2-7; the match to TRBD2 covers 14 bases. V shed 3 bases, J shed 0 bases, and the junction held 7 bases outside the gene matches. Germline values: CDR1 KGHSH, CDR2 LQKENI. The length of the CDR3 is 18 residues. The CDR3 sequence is CASSPGTSGGQSSYEQYF. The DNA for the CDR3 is TGTGCCAGCTCACCGGGGACTAGCGGGGGCCAGAGCTCCTACGAGCAGTACTTC.

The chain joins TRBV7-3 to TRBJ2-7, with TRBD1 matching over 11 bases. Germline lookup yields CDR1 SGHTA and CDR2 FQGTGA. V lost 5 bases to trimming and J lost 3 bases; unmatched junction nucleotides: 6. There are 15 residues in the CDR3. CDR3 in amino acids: CASSPTGTGGYEQYF. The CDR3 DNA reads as TGTGCCAGCAGCCCAACTGGGACAGGGGGCTACGAGCAGTACTTC.

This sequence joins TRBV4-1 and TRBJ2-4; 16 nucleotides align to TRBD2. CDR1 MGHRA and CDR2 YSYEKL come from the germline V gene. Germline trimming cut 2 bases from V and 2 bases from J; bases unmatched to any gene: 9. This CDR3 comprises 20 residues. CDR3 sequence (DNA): TGCGCCAGCAGCCAAAGATCGGGACTAGCGGGGGGGCCGACCAAAAACATTCAGTACTTC. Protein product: CASSQRSGLAGGPTKNIQYF.

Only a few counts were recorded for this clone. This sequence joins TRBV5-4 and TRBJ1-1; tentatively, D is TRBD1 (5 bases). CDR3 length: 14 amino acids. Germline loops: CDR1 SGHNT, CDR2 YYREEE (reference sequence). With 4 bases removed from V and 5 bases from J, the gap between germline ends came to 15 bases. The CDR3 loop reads CASSPGGDLTEAFF. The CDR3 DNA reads TGTGCCAGCAGCCCCGGGGGTGATTTAACTGAAGCTTTCTTT.

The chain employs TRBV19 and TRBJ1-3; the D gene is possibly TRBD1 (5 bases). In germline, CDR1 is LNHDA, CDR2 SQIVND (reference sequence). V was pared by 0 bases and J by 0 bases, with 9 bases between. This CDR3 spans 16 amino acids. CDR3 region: CASSIDQGNSGNTIYF. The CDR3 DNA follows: TGTGCCAGTAGTATAGATCAGGGCAACTCTGGAAACACCATATATTTT.

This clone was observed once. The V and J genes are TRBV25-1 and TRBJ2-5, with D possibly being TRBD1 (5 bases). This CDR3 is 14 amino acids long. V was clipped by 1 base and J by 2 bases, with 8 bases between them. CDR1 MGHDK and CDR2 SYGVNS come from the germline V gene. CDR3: CASSESSGQETQYF. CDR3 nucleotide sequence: TGTGCCAGCAGTGAATCGTCAGGGCAAGAGACCCAGTACTTC.

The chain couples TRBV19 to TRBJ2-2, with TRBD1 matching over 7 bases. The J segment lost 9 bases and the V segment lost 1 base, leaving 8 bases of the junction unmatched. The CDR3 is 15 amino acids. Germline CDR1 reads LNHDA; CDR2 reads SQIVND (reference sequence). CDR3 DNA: TGTGCCAGTAGTATAGTTGGACAGGCGGGCAGGGAGCTGTTTTTT. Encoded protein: CASSIVGQAGRELFF.